This TCR beta chain was captured in a study of shared clonotypes between healthy human individuals. The deep-level immunoSEQ assay was used. This table comes from immunoSEQ multiplex PCR, and its TCRdb copy is limited to in-frame clones, with some not included. The sample contains under 2,500,000 clones, almost 96% of which appear only once. Worth noting for this clone: The antigen remains unidentified.

Study-wide results and limits: Sequencing depth was predicted to influence how clonotypes are shared among donors. When compared with the clonotypes that were shared by all four sorted-subset donors, the non-shared clonotypes turned out to have lower generation probabilities.

CDR3 size: 14 residues. Germline V gives CDR1 SNHLY, CDR2 FYNNEI. V gave up 6 bases and J gave up 3 bases; unmatched junction bases: 2. All participating donors were Caucasian adults from Nashville, Tennessee. Source material: naive CD4+ T cells sorted from blood. Regarding subset: CD45RA+ positively selected. The V call is TRBV2, the J call TRBJ2-7; 13 positions match TRBD2. This clonotype originated in a man between 18 and 29 years old in good health. The CDR3, as DNA: TGTGCCAGCAGAAGACTAGCGGGAGGCTACGAGCAGTACTTC. Its translation: CASRRLAGGYEQYF.